This TCR beta chain was observed in a study of T cells after yellow fever vaccination. Points from the study as a whole: Researchers report a weaker secondary response that nonetheless peaked faster, day 5 versus 15.

5'RACE template switching generated TCR cDNA, adding a universal primer site and UMIs. One entry per CDR3 protein, called by TCRdb with MiXCR from the 5' RACE reads. This table holds under 150,000 distinct CDR3 sequences, about 16% found once. As to this clonotype: Its antigen is currently unknown.

The TCR was taken from a man younger than 35 who received the YFV17D yellow fever vaccine. Sample: CD8+ T cells sorted from PBMCs, taken 5 days after the yellow fever booster vaccination.

CDR3 nucleotide sequence: TGTGCCAGCAGCTTAGCGCTAGGGGGGGACACTGAAGCTTTCTTT. This sequence encodes CASSLALGGDTEAFF. This chain connects TRBV7-8 to TRBJ1-1; tentative D call: TRBD1 (6 bases). The CDR3 extends over 15 amino acids. CDR1 is SGHVS and CDR2 is FQNEAQ in the germline V gene. The ends were cut back, 0 bases at V and 3 bases at J, with 11 bases in the middle.